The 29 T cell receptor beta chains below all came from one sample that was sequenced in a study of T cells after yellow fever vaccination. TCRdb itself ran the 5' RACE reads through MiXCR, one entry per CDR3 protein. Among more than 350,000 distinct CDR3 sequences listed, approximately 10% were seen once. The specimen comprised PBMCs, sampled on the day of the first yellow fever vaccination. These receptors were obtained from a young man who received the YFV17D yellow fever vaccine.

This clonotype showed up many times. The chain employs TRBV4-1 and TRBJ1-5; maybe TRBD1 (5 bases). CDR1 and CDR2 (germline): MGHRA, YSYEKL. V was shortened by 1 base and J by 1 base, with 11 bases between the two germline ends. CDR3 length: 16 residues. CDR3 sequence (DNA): TGCGCCAGCAGCCAAGGGCTTCGACAGAGCAATCAGCCCCAGCATTTT. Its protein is CASSQGLRQSNQPQHF.

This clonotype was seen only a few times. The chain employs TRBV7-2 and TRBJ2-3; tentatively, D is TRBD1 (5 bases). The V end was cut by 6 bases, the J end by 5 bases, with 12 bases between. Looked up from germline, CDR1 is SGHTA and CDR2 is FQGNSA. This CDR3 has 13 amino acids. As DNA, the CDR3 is TGTGCCAGCAGGTGGACACTACAAGATACGCAGTATTTT. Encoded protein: CASRWTLQDTQYF.

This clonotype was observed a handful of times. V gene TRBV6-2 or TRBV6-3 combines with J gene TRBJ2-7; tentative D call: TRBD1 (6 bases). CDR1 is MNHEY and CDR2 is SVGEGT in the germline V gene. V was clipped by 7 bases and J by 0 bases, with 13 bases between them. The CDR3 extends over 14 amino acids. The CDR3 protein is CASTGTKSSYEQYF. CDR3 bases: TGTGCCAGCACCGGGACAAAATCCTCCTACGAGCAGTACTTC.

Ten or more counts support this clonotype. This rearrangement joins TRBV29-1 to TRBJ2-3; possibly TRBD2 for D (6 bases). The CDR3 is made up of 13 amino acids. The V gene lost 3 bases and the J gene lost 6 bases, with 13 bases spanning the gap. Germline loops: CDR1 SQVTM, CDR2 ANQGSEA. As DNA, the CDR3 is TGCAGCGTTGACGGAGCGGGTTGGGATACGCAGTATTTT. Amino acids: CSVDGAGWDTQYF.

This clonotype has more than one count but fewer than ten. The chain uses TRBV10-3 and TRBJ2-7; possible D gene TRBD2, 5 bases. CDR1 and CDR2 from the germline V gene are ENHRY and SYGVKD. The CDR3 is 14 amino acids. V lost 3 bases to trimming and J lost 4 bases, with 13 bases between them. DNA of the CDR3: TGTGCCATCAGTGAAAATCCGGGGAGTTACGAGCAGTACGTC. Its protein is CAISENPGSYEQYV.

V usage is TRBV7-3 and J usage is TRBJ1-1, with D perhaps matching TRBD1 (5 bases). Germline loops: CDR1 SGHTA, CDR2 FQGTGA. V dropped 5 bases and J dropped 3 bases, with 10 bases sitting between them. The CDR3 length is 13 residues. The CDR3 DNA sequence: TGTGCCAGCAGCCCGGGGGTTGACACTGAAGCTTTCTTT. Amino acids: CASSPGVDTEAFF.

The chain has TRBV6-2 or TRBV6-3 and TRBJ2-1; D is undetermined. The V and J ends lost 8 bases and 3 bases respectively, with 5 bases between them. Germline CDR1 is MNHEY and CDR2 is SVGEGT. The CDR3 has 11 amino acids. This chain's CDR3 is CASQDYNEQFF. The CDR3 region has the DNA TGTGCCAGCCAGGACTACAATGAGCAGTTCTTC.

The CDR3 sequence: CASSLALRGSYGYTF. The DNA for the CDR3 is TGTGCCAGCAGCTTAGCTCTCAGGGGGTCCTATGGCTACACCTTC. The chain carries TRBV7-6 and TRBJ1-2; 7 nucleotides match TRBD1. Per the germline V gene, CDR1 is SGHVS and CDR2 is FNYEAQ. This CDR3 is 15 amino acids long. Trimming removed 0 bases from V and 4 bases from J; junction bases left unmatched: 5.

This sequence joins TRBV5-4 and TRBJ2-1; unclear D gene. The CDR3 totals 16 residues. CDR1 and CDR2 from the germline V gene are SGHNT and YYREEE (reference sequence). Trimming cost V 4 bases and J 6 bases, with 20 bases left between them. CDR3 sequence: CASSQRSTDPSNEQFF. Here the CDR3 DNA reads TGTGCCAGCAGCCAGCGTTCGACGGACCCAAGCAATGAGCAGTTCTTC.

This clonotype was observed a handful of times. The DNA of the CDR3 is TGTGCCAGTAGTACCGGACCGTACAATGAGCAGTTCTTC. This codes for CASSTGPYNEQFF. The gene calls are TRBV19 and TRBJ2-1; D gene unclear. This CDR3 has 13 residues. Trimming stripped 4 bases from V and 4 bases from J, with 8 bases between. The germline CDR1 and CDR2 sequences are LNHDA and SQIVND (reference sequence).

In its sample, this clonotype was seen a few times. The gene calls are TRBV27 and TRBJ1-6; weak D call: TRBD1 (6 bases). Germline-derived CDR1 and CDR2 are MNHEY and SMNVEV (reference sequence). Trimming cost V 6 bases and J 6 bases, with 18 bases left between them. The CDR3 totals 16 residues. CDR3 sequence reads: CASRTGGLGGNSPLHF. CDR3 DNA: TGTGCCAGCAGAACCGGGGGCCTCGGAGGTAATTCACCCCTCCACTTT.

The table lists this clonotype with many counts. The CDR3 coding sequence is TGCGCCAGCACCCTCACCCCGACTAGCGGGGGGGCCAACACCGGGGAGCTGTTTTTT. This translates into CASTLTPTSGGANTGELFF. The rearrangement links TRBV5-1 to TRBJ2-2, with 14 nucleotides matching TRBD2. The CDR3 runs 19 residues. Trimming took 6 bases from V and 2 from J; bases not matched to a gene: 12. From germline, CDR1 is SGHRS and CDR2 YFSETQ.

CDR3 nucleotides: TGTGCCATCAGTGACAGGGGGCTGTACACTGAAGCTTTCTTT. As protein: CAISDRGLYTEAFF. This chain joins TRBV10-3 and TRBJ1-1, with 8 nucleotides matching TRBD1. CDR1 is ENHRY and CDR2 is SYGVKD in the germline V gene. V gave up 3 bases and J gave up 3 bases; unmatched junction bases: 3. The CDR3 extends over 14 amino acids.

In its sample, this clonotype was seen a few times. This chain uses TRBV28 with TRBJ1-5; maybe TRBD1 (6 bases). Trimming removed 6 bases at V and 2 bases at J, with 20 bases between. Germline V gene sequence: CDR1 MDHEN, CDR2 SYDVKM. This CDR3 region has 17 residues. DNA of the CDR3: TGTGCCAGCAGACCCATACAGGGAGGGGGTGGCAATCAGCCCCAGCATTTT. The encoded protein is CASRPIQGGGGNQPQHF. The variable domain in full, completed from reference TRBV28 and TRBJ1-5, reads DVKVTQSSRYLVKRTGEKVFLECVQDMDHENMFWYRQDPGLGLRLIYFSYDVKMKEKGDIPEGYSVSREKKERFSLILESASTNQTSMYLCASRPIQGGGGNQPQHFGDGTRLSIL.

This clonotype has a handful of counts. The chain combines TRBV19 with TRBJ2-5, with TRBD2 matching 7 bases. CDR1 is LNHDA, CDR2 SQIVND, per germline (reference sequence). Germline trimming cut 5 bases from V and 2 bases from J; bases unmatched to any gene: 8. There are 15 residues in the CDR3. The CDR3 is CASSEQRGPQETQYF. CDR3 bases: TGTGCCAGTAGTGAACAGCGGGGCCCTCAAGAGACCCAGTACTTC.

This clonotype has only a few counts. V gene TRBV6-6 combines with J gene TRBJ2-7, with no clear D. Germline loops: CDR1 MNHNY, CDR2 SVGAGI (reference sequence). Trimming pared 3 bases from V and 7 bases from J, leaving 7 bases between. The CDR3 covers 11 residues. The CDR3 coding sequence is TGTGCCAGCAGTTATGCGGTTGAGCAGTACTTC. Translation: CASSYAVEQYF.

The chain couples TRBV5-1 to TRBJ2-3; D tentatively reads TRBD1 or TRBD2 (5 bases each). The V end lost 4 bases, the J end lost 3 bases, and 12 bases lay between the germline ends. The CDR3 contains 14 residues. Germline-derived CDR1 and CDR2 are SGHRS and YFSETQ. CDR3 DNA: TGCGCCAGCAGCCGCCAGGGAGAGACAGATACGCAGTATTTT. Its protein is CASSRQGETDTQYF. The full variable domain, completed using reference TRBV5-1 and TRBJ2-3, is KAGVTQTPRYLIKTRGQQVTLSCSPISGHRSVSWYQQTPGQGLQFLFEYFSETQRNKGNFPGRFSGRQFSNSRSEMNVSTLELGDSALYLCASSRQGETDTQYFGPGTRLTVL.

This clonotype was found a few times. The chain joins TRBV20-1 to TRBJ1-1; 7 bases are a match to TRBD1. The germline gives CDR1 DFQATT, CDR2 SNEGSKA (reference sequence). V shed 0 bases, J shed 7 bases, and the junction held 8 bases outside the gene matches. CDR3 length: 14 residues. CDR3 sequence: CSARDITGVNEAFF. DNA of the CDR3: TGCAGTGCTAGAGATATTACAGGGGTTAATGAAGCTTTCTTT.

CDR3 sequence: CASSYFITRGASGNTIYF. In DNA, the CDR3 is TGTGCCAGCAGTTACTTCATTACAAGGGGGGCCTCTGGAAACACCATATATTTT. The rearrangement links TRBV6-5 to TRBJ1-3, with a possible D match to TRBD1 (6 bases). CDR1 is MNHEY, CDR2 SVGAGI, per germline. CDR3 length equals 18 residues. V shed 1 base and J shed 0 bases, with 16 bases lying between them.

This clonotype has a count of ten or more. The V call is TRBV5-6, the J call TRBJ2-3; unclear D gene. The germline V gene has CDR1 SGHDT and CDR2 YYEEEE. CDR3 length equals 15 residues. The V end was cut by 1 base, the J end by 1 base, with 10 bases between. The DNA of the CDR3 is TGTGCCAGCAGCTTGTATTTGACCGGCACAGATACGCAGTATTTT. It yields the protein CASSLYLTGTDTQYF.

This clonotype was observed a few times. The CDR3 spells CSARGQQETQYF. The DNA of the CDR3 is TGCAGTGCTAGAGGACAGCAAGAGACCCAGTACTTC. The chain carries TRBV20-1 and TRBJ2-5; maybe TRBD1 (5 bases). V dropped 1 base and J dropped 2 bases, with 5 bases sitting between them. Germline lookup yields CDR1 DFQATT and CDR2 SNEGSKA (reference sequence). The CDR3 is 12 residues long.

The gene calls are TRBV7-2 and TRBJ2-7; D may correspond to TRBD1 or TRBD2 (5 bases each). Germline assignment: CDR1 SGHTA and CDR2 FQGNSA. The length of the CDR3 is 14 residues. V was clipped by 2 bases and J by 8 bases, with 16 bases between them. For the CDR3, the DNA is TGTGCCAGCAGCTTAACAGGTTGGGGGACCCAGCAGTACGTC. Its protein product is CASSLTGWGTQQYV.

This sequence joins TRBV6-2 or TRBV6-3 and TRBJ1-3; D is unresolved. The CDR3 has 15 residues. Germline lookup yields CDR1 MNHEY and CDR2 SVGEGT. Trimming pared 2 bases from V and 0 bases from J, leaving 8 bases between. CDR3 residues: CASSYEVYSGNTIYF. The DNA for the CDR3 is TGTGCCAGCAGTTACGAGGTTTACTCTGGAAACACCATATATTTT.

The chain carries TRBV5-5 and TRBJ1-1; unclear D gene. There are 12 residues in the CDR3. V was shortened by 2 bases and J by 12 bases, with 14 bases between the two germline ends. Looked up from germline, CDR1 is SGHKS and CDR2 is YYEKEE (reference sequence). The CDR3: CASSLPPPDPFF. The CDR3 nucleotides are TGTGCCAGCAGCTTACCCCCGCCGGACCCTTTCTTT.

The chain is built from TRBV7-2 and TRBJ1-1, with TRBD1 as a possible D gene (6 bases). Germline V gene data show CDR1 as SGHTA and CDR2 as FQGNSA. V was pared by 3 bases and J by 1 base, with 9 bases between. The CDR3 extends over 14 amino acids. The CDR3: CASSFWDTNTEAFF. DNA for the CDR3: TGTGCCAGCAGCTTCTGGGACACGAACACTGAAGCTTTCTTT.

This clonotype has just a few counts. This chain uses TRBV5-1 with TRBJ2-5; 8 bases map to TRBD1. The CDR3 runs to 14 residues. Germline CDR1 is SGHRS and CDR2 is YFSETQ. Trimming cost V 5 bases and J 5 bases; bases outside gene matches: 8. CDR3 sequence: CASSNQGARETQYF. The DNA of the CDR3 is TGCGCCAGCAGTAATCAGGGGGCGCGGGAGACCCAGTACTTC. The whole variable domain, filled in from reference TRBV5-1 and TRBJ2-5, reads KAGVTQTPRYLIKTRGQQVTLSCSPISGHRSVSWYQQTPGQGLQFLFEYFSETQRNKGNFPGRFSGRQFSNSRSEMNVSTLELGDSALYLCASSNQGARETQYFGPGTRLLVL.

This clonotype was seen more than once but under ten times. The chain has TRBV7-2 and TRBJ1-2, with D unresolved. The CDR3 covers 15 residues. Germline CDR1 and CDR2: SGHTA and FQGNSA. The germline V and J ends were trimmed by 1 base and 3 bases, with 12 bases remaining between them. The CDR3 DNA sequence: TGTGCCAGCAGCTTAGTATGGGGAATTGACTATGGCTACACCTTC. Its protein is CASSLVWGIDYGYTF.

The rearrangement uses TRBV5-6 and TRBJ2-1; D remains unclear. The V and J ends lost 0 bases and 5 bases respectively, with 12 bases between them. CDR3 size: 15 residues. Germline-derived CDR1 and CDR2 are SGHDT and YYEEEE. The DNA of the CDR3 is TGTGCCAGCAGCTTGGCGGCGGACCTTGACAATGAGCAGTTCTTC. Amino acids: CASSLAADLDNEQFF.

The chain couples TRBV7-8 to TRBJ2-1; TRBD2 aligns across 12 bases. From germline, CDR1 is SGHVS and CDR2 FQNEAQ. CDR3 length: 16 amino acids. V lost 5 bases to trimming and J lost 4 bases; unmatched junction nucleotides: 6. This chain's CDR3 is CASSPQLAGGYNEQFF. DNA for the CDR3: TGTGCCAGCAGCCCCCAACTAGCGGGGGGATACAATGAGCAGTTCTTC.